This T cell receptor (beta chain) was obtained from a study of T cell responses to AZD1222 COVID-19 vaccine. Study background: Second-dose groups at about 4 or about 12 weeks were pooled. Study-level points and caveats: No day 14 peak samples; only post-peak repertoires were characterized. Donors, mostly white British, included more females; clonal diversity was possibly underestimated. Reportedly, close to half of spike-specific TCRs are directed against unmutated variant regions.

Comments on this clone: What it recognizes is unknown.

The CDR3 runs to 13 residues. Germline CDR1 reads MNHEY; CDR2 reads SVGAGI. Trimming shortened V by 2 bases and J by 4 bases, and 8 bases separated the two germline ends. Sequenced by immunoSEQ multiplex PCR; TCRdb stores in-frame clones only, minus some. Of roughly 110,000 clones listed, almost 90% are singletons. This clonotype was obtained from an adult in good health. The rearrangement links TRBV6-5 to TRBJ1-1, with a possible D match to TRBD1 (5 bases). The starting material was peripheral blood, obtained on day 0 of AZD1222 vaccination. In DNA, the CDR3 is TGTGCCAGCAGTTACCTTGGGGCCACTGAAGCTTTCTTT. It translates to CASSYLGATEAFF.